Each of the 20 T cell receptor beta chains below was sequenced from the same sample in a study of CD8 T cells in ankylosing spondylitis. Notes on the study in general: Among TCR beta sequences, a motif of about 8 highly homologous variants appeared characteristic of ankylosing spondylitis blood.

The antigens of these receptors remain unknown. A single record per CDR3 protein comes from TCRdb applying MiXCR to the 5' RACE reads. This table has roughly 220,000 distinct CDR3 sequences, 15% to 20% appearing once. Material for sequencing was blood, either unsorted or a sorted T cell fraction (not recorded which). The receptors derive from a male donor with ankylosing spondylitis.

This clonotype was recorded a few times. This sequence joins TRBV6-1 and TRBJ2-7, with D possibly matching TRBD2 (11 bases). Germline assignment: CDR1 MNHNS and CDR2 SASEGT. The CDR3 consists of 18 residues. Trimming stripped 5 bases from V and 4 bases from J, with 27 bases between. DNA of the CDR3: TGTGCCAGCAGTACCGGGGACAGGGGTAGCGGGAGGGCTTACGAGCAGTACTTC. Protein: CASSTGDRGSGRAYEQYF.

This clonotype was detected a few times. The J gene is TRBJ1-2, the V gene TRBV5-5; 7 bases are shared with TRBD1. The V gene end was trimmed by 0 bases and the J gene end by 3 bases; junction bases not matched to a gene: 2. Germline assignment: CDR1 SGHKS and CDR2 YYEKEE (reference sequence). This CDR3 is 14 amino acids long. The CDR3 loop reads CASSLERGHYGYTF. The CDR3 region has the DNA TGTGCCAGCAGCTTGGAGAGGGGGCACTATGGCTACACCTTC.

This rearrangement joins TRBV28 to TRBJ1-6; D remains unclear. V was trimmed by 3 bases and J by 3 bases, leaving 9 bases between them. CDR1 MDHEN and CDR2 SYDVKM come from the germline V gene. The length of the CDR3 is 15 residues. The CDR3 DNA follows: TGTGCCAGCAGTTTTCGGCTGAGCTATAATTCACCCCTCCACTTT. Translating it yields CASSFRLSYNSPLHF.

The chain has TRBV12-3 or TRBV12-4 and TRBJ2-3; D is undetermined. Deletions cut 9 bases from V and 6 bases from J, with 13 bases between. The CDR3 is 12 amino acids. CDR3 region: CASKELDDTQYF. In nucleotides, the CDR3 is TGTGCCAGTAAGGAATTGGACGATACGCAGTATTTT.

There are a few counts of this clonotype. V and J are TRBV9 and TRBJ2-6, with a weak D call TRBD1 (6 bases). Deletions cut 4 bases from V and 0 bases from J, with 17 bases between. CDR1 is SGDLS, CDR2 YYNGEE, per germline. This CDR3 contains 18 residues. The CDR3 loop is CASSPDRGRLSGANVLTF. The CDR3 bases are TGTGCCAGCAGCCCGGACAGAGGTCGTCTCTCTGGGGCCAACGTCCTGACTTTC.

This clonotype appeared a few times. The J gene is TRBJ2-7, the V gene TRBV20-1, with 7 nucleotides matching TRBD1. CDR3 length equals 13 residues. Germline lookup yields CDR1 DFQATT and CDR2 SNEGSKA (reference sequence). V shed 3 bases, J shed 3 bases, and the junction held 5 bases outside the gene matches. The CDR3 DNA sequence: TGCAGTGCTAGTGGACAGGTAATCTACGAGCAGTACTTC. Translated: CSASGQVIYEQYF.

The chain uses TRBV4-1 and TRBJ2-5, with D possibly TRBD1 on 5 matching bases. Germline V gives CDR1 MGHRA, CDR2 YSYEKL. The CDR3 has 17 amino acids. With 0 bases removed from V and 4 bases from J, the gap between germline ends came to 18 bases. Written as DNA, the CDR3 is TGCGCCAGCAGCCAAGAGTCTCTGGGGCCCTTAGTAGAGACCCAGTACTTC. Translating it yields CASSQESLGPLVETQYF.

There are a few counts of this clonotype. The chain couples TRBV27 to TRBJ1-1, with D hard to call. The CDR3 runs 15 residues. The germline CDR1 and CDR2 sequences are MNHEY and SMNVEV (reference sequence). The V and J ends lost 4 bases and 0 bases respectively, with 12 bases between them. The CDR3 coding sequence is TGTGCCAGCAGTTCAAACAGTGGCATGAACACTGAAGCTTTCTTT. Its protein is CASSSNSGMNTEAFF.

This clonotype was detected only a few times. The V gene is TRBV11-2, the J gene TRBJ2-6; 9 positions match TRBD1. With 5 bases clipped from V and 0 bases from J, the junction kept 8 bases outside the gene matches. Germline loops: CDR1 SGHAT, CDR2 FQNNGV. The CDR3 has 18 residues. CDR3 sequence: CASSTDRGKASGANVLTF. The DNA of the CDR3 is TGTGCCAGCAGCACAGACAGGGGGAAGGCCTCTGGGGCCAACGTCCTGACTTTC.

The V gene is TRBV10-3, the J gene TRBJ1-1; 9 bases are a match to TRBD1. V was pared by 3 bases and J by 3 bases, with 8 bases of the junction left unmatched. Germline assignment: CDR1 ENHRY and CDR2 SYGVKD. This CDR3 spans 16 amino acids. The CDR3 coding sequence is TGTGCCATCAGTGATACGAACAGGGGGCTGGACACTGAAGCTTTCTTT. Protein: CAISDTNRGLDTEAFF.

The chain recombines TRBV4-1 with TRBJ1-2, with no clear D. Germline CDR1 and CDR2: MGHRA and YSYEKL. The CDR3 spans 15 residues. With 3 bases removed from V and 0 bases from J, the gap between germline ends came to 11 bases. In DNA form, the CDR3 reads TGCGCCAGCAGCCAGCTACCGGGCCCTAACTATGGCTACACCTTC. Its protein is CASSQLPGPNYGYTF.

The CDR3 protein is CASSGSGRAAETQYF. The CDR3 DNA sequence: TGTGCCAGCAGCGGTAGCGGGAGGGCCGCAGAGACCCAGTACTTC. V gene TRBV9 combines with J gene TRBJ2-5, with 11 bases aligning to TRBD2. Germline CDR1 SGDLS, CDR2 YYNGEE. The CDR3 is made up of 15 amino acids. The V segment lost 3 bases and the J segment 4 bases; nucleotides outside the gene matches: 5.

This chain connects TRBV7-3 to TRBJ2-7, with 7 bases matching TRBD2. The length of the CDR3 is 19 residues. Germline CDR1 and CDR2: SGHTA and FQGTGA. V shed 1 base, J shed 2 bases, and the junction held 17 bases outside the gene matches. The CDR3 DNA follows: TGTGCCAGCAGCTTAATATCCCGCGAGTGGCGGGAGAGGACCTACGAGCAGTACTTC. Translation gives CASSLISREWRERTYEQYF.

CDR3 nucleotides: TGCGCCAGCAGGCCAGGGACCTACACTGAAGCTTTCTTT. This translates into CASRPGTYTEAFF. The chain combines TRBV5-1 with TRBJ1-1, with D possibly being TRBD1 (5 bases). V shed 5 bases and J shed 3 bases, with 11 bases lying between them. Germline assignment: CDR1 SGHRS and CDR2 YFSETQ. This CDR3 is 13 amino acids long.

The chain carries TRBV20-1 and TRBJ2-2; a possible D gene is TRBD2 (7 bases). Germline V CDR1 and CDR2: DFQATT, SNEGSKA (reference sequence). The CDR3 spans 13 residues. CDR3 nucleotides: TGCAATAGGGGGGGAAGGGACACCGGGGAGCTGTTTTTT. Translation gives CNRGGRDTGELFF.

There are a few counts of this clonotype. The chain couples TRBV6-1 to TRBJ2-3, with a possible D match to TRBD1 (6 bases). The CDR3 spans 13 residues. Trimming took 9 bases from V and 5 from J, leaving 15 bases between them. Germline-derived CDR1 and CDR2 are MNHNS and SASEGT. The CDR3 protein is CASSTGTLDTQYF. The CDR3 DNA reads TGTGCCAGTTCCACAGGGACCTTAGATACGCAGTATTTT.

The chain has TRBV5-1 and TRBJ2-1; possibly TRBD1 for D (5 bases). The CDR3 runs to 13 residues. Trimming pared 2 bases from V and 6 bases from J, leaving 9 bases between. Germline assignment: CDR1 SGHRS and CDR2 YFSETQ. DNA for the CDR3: TGCGCCAGCAGCTTTGTGGGGCCCAATGAGCAGTTCTTC. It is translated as CASSFVGPNEQFF.

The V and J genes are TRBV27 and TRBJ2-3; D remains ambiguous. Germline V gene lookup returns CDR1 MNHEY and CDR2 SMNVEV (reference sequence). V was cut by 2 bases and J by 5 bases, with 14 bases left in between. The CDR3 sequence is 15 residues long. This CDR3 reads CASSLGPDLRDTQYF. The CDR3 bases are TGTGCCAGCAGTTTAGGGCCTGACCTTCGAGATACGCAGTATTTT.

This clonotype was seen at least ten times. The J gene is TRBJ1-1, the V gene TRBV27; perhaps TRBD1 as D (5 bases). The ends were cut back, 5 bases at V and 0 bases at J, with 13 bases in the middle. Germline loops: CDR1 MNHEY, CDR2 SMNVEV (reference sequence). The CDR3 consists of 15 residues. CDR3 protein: CASSPLGTVNTEAFF. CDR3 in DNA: TGTGCCAGCAGTCCCCTAGGGACGGTGAACACTGAAGCTTTCTTT.

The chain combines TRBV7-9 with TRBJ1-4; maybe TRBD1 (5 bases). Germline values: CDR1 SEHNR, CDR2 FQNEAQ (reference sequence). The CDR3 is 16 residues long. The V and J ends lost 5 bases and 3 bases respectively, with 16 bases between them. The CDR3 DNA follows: TGTGCCAGCAGCAACCGGGAGGACATATCTAATGAAAAACTGTTTTTT. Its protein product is CASSNREDISNEKLFF.